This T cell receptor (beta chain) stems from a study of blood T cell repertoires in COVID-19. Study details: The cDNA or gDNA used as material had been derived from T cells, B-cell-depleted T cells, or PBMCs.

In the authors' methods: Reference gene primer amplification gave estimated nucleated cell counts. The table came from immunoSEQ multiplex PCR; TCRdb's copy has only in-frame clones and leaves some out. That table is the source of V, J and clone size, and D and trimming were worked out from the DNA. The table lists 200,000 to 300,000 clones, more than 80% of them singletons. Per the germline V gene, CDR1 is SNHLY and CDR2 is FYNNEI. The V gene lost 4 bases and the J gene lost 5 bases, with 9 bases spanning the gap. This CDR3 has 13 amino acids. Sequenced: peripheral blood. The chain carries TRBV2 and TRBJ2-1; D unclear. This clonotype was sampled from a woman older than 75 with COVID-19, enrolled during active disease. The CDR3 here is CASSVLRNNEQFF. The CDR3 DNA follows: TGTGCCAGCAGTGTACTGAGGAACAATGAGCAGTTCTTC. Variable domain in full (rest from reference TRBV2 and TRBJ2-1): EPEVTQTPSHQVTQMGQEVILRCVPISNHLYFYWYRQILGQKVEFLVSFYNNEISEKSEIFDDQFSVERPDGSNFTLKIRSTKLEDSAMYFCASSVLRNNEQFFGPGTRLTVL.